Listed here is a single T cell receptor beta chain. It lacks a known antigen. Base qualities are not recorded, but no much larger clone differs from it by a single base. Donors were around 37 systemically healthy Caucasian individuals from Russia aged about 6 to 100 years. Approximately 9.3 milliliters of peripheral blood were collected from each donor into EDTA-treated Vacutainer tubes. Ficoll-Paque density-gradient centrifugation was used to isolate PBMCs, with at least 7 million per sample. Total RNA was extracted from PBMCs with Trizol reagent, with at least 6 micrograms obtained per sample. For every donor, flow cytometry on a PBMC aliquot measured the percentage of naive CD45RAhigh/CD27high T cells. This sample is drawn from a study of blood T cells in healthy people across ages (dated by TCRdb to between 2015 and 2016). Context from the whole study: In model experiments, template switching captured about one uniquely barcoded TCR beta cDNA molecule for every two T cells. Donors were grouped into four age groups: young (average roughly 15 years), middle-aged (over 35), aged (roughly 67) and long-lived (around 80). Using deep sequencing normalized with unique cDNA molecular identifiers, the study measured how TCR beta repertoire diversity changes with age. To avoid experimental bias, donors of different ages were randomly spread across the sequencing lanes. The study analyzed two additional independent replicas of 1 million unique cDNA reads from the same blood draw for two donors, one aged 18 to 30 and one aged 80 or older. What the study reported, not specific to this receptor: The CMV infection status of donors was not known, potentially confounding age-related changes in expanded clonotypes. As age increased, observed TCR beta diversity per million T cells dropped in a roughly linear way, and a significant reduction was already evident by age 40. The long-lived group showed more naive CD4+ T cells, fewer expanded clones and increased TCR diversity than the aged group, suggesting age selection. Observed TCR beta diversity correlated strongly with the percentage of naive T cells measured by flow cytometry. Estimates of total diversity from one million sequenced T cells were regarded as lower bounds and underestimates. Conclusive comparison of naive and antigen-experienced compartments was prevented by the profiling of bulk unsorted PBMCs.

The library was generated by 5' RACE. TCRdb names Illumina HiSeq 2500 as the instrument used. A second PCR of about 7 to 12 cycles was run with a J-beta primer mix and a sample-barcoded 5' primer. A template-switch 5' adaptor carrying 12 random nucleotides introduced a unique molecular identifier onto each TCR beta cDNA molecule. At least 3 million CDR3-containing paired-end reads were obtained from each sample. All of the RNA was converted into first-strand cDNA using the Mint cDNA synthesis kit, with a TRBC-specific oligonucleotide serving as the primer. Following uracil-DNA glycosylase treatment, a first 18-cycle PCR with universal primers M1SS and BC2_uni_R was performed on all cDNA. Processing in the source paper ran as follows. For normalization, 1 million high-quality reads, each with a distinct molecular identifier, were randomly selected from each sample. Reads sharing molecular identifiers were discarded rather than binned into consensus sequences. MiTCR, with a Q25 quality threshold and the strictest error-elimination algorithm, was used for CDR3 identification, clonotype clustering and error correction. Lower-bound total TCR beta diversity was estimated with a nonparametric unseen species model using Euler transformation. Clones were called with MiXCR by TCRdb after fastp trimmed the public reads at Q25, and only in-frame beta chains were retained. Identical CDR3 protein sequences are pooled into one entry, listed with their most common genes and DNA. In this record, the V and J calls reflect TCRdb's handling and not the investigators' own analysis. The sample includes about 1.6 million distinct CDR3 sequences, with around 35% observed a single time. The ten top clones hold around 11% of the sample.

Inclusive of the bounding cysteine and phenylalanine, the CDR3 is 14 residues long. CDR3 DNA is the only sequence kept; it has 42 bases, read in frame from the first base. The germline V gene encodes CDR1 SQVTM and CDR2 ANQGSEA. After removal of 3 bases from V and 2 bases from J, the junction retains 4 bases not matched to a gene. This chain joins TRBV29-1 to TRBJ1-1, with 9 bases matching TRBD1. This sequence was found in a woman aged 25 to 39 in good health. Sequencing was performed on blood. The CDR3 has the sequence CSVERDRVNTEAFF. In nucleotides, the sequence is TGCAGCGTTGAGAGGGACAGGGTTAACACTGAAGCTTTCTTT.